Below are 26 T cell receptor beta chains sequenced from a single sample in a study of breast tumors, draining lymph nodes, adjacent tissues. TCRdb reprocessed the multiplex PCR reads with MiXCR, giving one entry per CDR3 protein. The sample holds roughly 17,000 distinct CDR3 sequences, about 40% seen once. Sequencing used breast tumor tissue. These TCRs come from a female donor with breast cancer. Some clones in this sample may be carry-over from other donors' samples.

CDR3 sequence: CSVEGGPYNEQFF. As DNA, the CDR3 is TGCAGCGTTGAAGGTGGGCCTTACAATGAGCAGTTCTTC. The V gene is TRBV29-1, the J gene TRBJ2-1; D remains unclear. The length of the CDR3 is 13 residues. V was shortened by 1 base and J by 4 bases, with 8 bases between the two germline ends. The germline gives CDR1 SQVTM, CDR2 ANQGSEA.

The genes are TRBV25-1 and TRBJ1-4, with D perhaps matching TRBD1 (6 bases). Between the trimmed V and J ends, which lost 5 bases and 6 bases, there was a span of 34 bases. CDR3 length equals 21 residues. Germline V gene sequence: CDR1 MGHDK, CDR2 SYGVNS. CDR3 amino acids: CASSRSYNEQFLGPGDEKLFF. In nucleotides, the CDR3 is TGTGCCAGCAGTCGCTCATACAATGAGCAGTTCCTCGGGCCAGGGGATGAAAAACTGTTTTTT.

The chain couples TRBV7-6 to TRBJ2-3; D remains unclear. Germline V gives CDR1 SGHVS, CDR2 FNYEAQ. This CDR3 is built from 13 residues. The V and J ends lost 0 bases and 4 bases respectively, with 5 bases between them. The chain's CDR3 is CASSLAFSDTQYF. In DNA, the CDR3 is TGTGCCAGCAGCTTAGCTTTTTCAGATACGCAGTATTTT.

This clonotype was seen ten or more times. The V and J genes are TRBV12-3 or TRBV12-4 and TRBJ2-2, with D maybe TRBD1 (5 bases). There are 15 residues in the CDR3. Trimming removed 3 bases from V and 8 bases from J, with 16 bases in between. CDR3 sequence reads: CASSFRQSRVGELFF. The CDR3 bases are TGTGCCAGCAGTTTCAGACAGAGTAGGGTAGGGGAGCTGTTTTTT.

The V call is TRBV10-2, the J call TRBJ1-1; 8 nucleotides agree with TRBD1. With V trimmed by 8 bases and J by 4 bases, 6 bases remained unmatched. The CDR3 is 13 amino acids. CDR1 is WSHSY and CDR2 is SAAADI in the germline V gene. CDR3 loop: CASQGQGSTEAFF. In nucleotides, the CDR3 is TGCGCCAGCCAAGGACAGGGAAGCACTGAAGCTTTCTTT.

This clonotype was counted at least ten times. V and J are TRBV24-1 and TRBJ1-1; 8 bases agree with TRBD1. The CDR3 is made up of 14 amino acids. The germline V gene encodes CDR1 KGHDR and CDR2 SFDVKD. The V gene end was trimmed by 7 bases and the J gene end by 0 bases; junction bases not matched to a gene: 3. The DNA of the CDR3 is TGTGCCACCAGACAGGGGGAGCTGAACACTGAAGCTTTCTTT. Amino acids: CATRQGELNTEAFF.

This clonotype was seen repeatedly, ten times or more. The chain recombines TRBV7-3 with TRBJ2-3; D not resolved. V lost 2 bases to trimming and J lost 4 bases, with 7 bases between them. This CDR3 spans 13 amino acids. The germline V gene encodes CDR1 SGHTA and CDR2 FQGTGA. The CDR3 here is CASSLFTADTQYF. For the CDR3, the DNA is TGTGCCAGCAGCTTATTCACGGCAGATACGCAGTATTTT.

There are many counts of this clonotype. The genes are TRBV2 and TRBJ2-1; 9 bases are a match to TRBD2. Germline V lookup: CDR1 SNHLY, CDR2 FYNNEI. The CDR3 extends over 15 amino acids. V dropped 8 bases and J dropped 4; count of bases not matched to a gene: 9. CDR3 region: CASPRLAEKYNEQFF. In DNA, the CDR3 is TGTGCCAGCCCACGACTAGCGGAGAAGTACAATGAGCAGTTCTTC.

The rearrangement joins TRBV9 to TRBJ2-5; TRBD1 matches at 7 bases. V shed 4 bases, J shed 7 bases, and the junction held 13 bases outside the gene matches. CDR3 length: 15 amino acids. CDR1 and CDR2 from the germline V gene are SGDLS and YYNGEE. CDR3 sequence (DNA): TGTGCCAGCAGCCCGCCGGGACAGCTCCTGATGACCCAGTACTTC. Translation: CASSPPGQLLMTQYF.

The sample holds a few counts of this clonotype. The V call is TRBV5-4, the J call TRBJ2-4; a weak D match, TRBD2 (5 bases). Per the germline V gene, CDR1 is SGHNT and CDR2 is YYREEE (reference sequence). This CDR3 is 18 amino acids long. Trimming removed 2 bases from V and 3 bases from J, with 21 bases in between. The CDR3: CASSLSPATPRGKNIQYF. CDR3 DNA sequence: TGTGCCAGCAGCTTAAGTCCGGCGACTCCACGGGGCAAAAACATTCAGTACTTC.

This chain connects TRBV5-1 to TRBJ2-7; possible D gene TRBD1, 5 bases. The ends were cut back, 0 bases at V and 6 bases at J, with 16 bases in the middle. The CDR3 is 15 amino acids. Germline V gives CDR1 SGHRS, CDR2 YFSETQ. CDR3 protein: CASSLESRQGVEQYF. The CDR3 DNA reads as TGCGCCAGCAGCTTGGAGTCACGCCAGGGCGTCGAGCAGTACTTC.

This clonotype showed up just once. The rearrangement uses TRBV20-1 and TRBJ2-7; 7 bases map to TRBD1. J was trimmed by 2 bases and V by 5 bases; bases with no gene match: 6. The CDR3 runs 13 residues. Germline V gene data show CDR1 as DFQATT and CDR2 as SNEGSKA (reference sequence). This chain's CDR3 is CSAVGDRTYEQYF. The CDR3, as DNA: TGCAGTGCTGTTGGGGACAGAACCTACGAGCAGTACTTC.

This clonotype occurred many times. In DNA form, the CDR3 reads TGTGCCAGCAGCTCCGGACTAGCGGGAGCTAAAGAGCAGTACTTC. It codes for CASSSGLAGAKEQYF. The chain carries TRBV5-4 and TRBJ2-7; TRBD2 aligns across 13 bases. V dropped 3 bases and J dropped 7; count of bases not matched to a gene: 7. Germline-derived CDR1 and CDR2 are SGHNT and YYREEE (reference sequence). This CDR3 spans 15 amino acids.

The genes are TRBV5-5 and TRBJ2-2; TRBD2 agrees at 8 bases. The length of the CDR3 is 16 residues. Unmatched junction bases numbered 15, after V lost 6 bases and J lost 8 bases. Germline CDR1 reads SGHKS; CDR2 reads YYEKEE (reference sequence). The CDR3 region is CASKQPGLGLVGELFF. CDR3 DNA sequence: TGTGCCAGCAAACAACCGGGACTAGGATTAGTGGGGGAGCTGTTTTTT.

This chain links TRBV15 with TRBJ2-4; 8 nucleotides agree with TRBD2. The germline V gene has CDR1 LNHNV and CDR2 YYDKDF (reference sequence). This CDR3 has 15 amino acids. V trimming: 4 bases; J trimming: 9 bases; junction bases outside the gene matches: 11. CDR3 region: CATSTEGTRSGIQYF. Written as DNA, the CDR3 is TGTGCCACCAGCACAGAAGGGACTAGAAGTGGCATTCAGTACTTC.

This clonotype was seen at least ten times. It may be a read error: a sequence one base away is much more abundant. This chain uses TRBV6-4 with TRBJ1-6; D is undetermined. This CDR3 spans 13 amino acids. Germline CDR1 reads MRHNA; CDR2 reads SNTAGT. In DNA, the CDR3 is TGTGCCAGCAGTCACTCGGACAATTCACCCCTCCACTTT. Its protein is CASSHSDNSPLHF.

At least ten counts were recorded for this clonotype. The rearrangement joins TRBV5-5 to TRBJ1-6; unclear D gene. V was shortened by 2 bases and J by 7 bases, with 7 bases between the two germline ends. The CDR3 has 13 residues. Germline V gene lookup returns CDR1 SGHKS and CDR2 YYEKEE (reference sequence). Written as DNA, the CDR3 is TGTGCCAGCAGCTTTGCTCCCAATTCACCCCTCCACTTT. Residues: CASSFAPNSPLHF.

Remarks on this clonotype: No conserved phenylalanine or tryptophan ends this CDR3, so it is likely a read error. CDR3: CASSLTGYGQYL. The CDR3, as DNA: TGTGCCAGCAGCTTAACAGGGTACGGGCAGTACCTC. V is TRBV11-1 and J is TRBJ2-7; tentative D call: TRBD1 (6 bases). The CDR3 covers 12 residues. The V gene's germline CDR1 is SGHAT and CDR2 FQDESV (reference sequence).

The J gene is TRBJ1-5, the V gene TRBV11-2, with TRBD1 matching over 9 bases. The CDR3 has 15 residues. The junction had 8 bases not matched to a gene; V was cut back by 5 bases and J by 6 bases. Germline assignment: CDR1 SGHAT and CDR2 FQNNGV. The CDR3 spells CASSLRGGQGQPQHF. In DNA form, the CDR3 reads TGTGCCAGCAGCCTCCGGGGGGGACAGGGTCAGCCCCAGCATTTT.

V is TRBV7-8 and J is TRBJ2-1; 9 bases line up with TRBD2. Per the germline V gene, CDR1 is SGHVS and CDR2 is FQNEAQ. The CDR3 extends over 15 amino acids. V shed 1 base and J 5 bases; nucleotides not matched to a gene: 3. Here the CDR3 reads CASSLGASGNNEQFF. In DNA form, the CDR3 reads TGTGCCAGCAGCTTAGGAGCTAGCGGGAACAATGAGCAGTTCTTC.

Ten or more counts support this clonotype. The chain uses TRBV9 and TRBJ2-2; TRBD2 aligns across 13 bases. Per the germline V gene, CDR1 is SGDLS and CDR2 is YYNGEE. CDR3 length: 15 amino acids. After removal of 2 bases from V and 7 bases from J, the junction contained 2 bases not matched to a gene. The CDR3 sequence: CASSVTSGRNGELFF. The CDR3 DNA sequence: TGTGCCAGCAGCGTGACTAGCGGGAGGAACGGGGAGCTGTTTTTT.

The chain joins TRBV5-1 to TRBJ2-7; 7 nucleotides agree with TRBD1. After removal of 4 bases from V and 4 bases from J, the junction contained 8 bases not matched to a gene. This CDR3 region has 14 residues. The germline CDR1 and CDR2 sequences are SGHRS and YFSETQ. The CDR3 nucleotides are TGCGCCAGCAGCGCCGGGACAGTGAATTACGAGCAGTACTTC. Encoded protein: CASSAGTVNYEQYF. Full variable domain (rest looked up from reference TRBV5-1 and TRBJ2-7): KAGVTQTPRYLIKTRGQQVTLSCSPISGHRSVSWYQQTPGQGLQFLFEYFSETQRNKGNFPGRFSGRQFSNSRSEMNVSTLELGDSALYLCASSAGTVNYEQYFGPGTRLTVT.

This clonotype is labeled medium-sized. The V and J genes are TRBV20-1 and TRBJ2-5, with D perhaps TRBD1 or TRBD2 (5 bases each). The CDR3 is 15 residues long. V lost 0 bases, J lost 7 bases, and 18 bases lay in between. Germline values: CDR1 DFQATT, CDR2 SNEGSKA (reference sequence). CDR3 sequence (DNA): TGCAGTGCTAGAGACCGGGGACCAAAGACGGGGACCCAGTACTTC. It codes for CSARDRGPKTGTQYF.

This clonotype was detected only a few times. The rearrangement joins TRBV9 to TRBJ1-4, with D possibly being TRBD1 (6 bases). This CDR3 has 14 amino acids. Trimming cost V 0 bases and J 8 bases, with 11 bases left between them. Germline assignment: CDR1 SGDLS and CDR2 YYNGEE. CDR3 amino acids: CASSVGQGSEKLFF. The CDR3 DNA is TGTGCCAGCAGCGTAGGGCAGGGGAGCGAAAAACTGTTTTTT. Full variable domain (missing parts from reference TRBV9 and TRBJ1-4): DSGVTQTPKHLITATGQRVTLRCSPRSGDLSVYWYQQSLDQGLQFLIQYYNGEERAKGNILERFSAQQFPDLHSELNLSSLELGDSALYFCASSVGQGSEKLFFGSGTQLSVL.

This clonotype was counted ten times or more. The CDR3 reads CASSLRGGGNEQFF. In DNA form, the CDR3 reads TGTGCCAGCAGTTTACGCGGGGGAGGAAATGAGCAGTTCTTC. The gene calls are TRBV12-3 or TRBV12-4 and TRBJ2-1; 7 bases align to TRBD2. The CDR3 length is 14 residues. Trimming cost V 2 bases and J 7 bases; bases outside gene matches: 5.

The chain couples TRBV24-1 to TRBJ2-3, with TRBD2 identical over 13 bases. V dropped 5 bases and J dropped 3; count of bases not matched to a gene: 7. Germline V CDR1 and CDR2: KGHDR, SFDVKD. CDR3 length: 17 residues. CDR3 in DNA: TGTGCCACCAGTGCACTAGCGGGAGGGCCCGGTACAGATACGCAGTATTTT. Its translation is CATSALAGGPGTDTQYF.